This T cell receptor beta chain was documented in a study of neurological immune-mediated disorders (dated by TCRdb to between 2019 and 2020). About the investigation overall: The study compared peripheral blood TCR-beta repertoires of HTLV-I-associated myelopathy (HAM/TSP) patients, multiple sclerosis patients and healthy controls using UMI-based sequencing. The roughly 99 TCR-beta libraries covered PBMC samples along with longitudinal samples, technical triplicates, and paired sorted CD4+ and CD8+ T-cell subsets. Each longitudinal HAM/TSP and healthy donor was sampled at 3 time-points spaced at about 3-40 month intervals. Of the approximately 68 subjects in the cohort, some 15 were HAM/TSP patients, roughly 34 were multiple sclerosis patients, and 20 were healthy controls.

Including cysteine and phenylalanine, the CDR3 has 12 amino acids. The CDR3 DNA has 36 bases and is translated from base 1. V drops 4 bases and J drops 1 base, leaving 4 bases in between. The germline V gene gives CDR1 as SNHLY and CDR2 as FYNNEI. This clonotype was seen ten or more times. Its antigen remains unidentified. Base qualities are not provided; no much larger clone lies one nucleotide away. The time point label on this specimen signifies: longitudinal time-point 2. The healthy controls were volunteers from a blood bank in Maryland, USA. For the unsorted PBMC libraries, 2 million PBMCs were stored in RNAlater at -80 degrees C until RNA extraction and were used to generate the libraries. PBMCs were separated from peripheral blood using Ficoll-Hypaque density gradient centrifugation and then cryopreserved in liquid nitrogen. cDNA was synthesized by template-switch 5'RACE using a primer carrying a 10-nucleotide random unique molecular identifier by which each TCR transcript was tagged. Each sequencing run produced over 180 million TCR-beta sequences covering 15-18 subjects. The RNeasy kit was used for extraction of total RNA. The KAPA Real-time Library Amplification kit was used to amplify TCR-beta VDJ regions with primers targeting the TCR constant region and the 5'RACE anchor. A first PCR added sample indexes and Illumina adaptors, and a second PCR then raised library yield. After Ampure bead purification, the TCR product of roughly 650 bp was size-selected on a 2% E-gel SizeSelection system. Before pooling, library quality was assessed on a Bioanalyzer, concentration was determined with Qubit, and library quantification was performed with the Kapa Library Quantification kit. Libraries were sequenced paired-end 2 x 150 bp on an Illumina HiSeq 2500. To increase sequence diversity, roughly 25-31% phiX was spiked into each library pool. The paper's data handling went like this. Quality-filtered reads were processed with the UMI-based MiGEC pipeline, which removed over 75% of raw TCR sequences during error correction. IMGT germline references were used for alignment of VDJ genes, and clonotypes were defined by a unique CDR3 amino acid sequence together with V-J genes. Clonal expansion, Shannon diversity and CDR3 relatedness (CalcPairwiseDistances, ClusterSamples) were evaluated with VDJtools, and phylogenetic trees were built with CLCbio workbench. Clones with at least 8 unique UMIs were defined as expanded, with this threshold being based on coefficient-of-variation modelling across technical triplicates. TCRdb reprocessing: public reads trimmed at Q25 with fastp, clones called with MiXCR, in-frame beta chains kept. When rows share a CDR3 protein, they turn into one entry using the most common DNA and genes. The V and J calls shown here were made by TCRdb, not taken from the authors' results. For this sample the table gives roughly 60,000 distinct CDR3 sequences, of which more than 7.5% were detected only once. Clones ranked in the top ten supply under 15% of the sample.

Overall study results and their limits: No identical CDR3 amino acid sequences were shared among expanded clones across subjects, suggesting private TCR-beta repertoires in all groups. TCR clonal expansion was highest in HAM/TSP patients and lowest in MS patients, with MS patients falling below even healthy controls.

The receptor was derived from a young man in good health. The specimen sequenced was PBMCs. The chain couples TRBV2 to TRBJ2-5, with no confidently assigned D gene. The CDR3 sequence is CASSALQETQYF. The bases are TGTGCCAGCAGTGCCCTCCAAGAGACCCAGTACTTC.